This T cell receptor beta chain was sequenced in a study of beta chain features in type 1 diabetes. Study-level points and caveats: Within each of all four CD4+ subsets, Type 1 diabetes patients had TCRB CDR3s that were moderately but significantly shorter.

Regarding this clone: Its antigen is as yet unknown.

Donors contributed one heparinised blood draw apiece, averaging about 120 mL. Via the markers CD45RO/CCR7/CD25/CD127/CD95/CD27, stem cell-like memory, regulatory, central memory and naive CD4+ cells were sorted. V lost 4 bases to trimming and J lost 0 bases; unmatched junction nucleotides: 5. Germline V gene sequence: CDR1 GTSNPN, CDR2 SVGIG (reference sequence). The CDR3 has 14 amino acids. The isolated RNA, all of it, was reverse transcribed, so expressed TCRB transcripts were what got sequenced. Assay used: immunoSEQ multiplex PCR; TCRdb lists only in-frame clones, some missing. The sample has fewer than 350,000 clones; around 16% are singletons.

The specimen sequenced was naive CD4+ T cells from blood. The receptor's source is a man younger than 35 with type 1 diabetes. The rearrangement joins TRBV30 to TRBJ1-1, with 7 bases lining up with TRBD1. The CDR3 sequence is CAWNRQGLNTEAFF. For the CDR3, the DNA is TGTGCCTGGAACCGACAGGGCCTGAACACTGAAGCTTTCTTT. Based on the CDR3 plus reference TRBV30 and TRBJ1-1, the full variable domain is SQTIHQWPATLVQPVGSPLSLECTVEGTSNPNLYWYRQAAGRGLQLLFYSVGIGQISSEVPQNLSASRPQDRQFILSSKKLLLSDSGFYLCAWNRQGLNTEAFFGQGTRLTVV.